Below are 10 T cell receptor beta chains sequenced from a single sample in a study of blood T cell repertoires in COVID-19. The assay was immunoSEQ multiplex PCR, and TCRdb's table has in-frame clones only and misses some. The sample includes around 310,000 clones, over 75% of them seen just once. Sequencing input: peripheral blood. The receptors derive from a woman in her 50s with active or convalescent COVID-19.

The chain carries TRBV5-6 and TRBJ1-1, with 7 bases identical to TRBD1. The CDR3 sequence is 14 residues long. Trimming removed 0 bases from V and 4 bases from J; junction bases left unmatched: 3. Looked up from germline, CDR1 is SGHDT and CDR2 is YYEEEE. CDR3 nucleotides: TGTGCCAGCAGCTTGGGGTCAGGGGGCACTGAAGCTTTCTTT. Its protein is CASSLGSGGTEAFF. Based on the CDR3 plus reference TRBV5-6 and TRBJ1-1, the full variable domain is DAGVTQSPTHLIKTRGQQVTLRCSPKSGHDTVSWYQQALGQGPQFIFQYYEEEERQRGNFPDRFSGHQFPNYSSELNVNALLLGDSALYLCASSLGSGGTEAFFGQGTRLTVV.

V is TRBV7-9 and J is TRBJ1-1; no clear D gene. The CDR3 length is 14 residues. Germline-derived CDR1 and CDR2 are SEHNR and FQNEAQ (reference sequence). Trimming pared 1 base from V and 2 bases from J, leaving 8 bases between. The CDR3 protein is CASSLGQINTEAFF. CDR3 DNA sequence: TGTGCCAGCAGCTTAGGCCAGATAAACACTGAAGCTTTCTTT.

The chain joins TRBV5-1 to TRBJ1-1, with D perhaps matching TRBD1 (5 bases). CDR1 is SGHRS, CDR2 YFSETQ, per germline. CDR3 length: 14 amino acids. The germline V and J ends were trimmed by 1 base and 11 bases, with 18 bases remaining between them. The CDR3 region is CASSLTGLPGGAFF. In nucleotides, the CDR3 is TGCGCCAGCAGCTTGACGGGACTCCCGGGTGGGGCTTTCTTT. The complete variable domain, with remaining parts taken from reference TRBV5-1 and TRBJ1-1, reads KAGVTQTPRYLIKTRGQQVTLSCSPISGHRSVSWYQQTPGQGLQFLFEYFSETQRNKGNFPGRFSGRQFSNSRSEMNVSTLELGDSALYLCASSLTGLPGGAFFGQGTRLTVV.

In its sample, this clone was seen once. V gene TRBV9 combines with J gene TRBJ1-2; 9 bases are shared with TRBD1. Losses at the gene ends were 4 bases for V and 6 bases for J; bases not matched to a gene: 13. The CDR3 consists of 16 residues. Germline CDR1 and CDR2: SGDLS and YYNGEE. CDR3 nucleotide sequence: TGTGCCAGCAGCTTTAGATCGGGGGACAGGGTCCATGGCTACACCTTC. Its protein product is CASSFRSGDRVHGYTF.

The CDR3 DNA reads TGTGCCAGCAGCCCCCACCCGGGGGAGGGAAACACCATATATTTT. It codes for CASSPHPGEGNTIYF. The rearrangement joins TRBV9 to TRBJ1-3; D is perhaps TRBD1 (5 bases). The CDR3 consists of 15 residues. CDR1 and CDR2 (germline): SGDLS, YYNGEE. Trimming stripped 4 bases from V and 4 bases from J, with 15 bases between.

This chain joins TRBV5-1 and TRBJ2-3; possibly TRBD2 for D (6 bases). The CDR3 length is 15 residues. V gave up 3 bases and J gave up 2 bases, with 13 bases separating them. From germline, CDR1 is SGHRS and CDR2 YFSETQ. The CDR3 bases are TGCGCCAGCAGCTGGGTGGGAGGCTACACAGATACGCAGTATTTT. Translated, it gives CASSWVGGYTDTQYF.

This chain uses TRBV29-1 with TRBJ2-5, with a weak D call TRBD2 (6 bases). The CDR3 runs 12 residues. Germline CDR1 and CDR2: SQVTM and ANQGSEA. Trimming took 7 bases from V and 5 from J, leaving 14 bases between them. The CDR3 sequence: CSGAELAETQYF. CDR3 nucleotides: TGCAGCGGGGCCGAGCTAGCGGAGACCCAGTACTTC.

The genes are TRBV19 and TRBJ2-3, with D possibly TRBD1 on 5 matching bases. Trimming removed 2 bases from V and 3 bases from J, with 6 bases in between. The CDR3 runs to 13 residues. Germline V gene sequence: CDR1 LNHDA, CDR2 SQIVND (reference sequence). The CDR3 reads CASSISGTDTQYF. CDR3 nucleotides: TGTGCCAGTAGTATATCAGGGACAGATACGCAGTATTTT.

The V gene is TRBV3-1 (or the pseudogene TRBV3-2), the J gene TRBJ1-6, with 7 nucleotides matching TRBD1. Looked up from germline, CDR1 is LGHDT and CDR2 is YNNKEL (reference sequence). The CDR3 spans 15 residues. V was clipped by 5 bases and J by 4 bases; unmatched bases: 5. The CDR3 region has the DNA TGTGCCAGCAGCAAGACAGGGTCGTATAATTCACCCCTCCACTTT. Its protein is CASSKTGSYNSPLHF.

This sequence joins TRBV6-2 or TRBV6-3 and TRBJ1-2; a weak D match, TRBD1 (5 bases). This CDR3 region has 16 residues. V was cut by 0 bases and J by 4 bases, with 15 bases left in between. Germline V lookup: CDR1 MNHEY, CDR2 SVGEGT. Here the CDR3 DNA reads TGTGCCAGCAGTTACTCTCGGGACTCCCTATTCTATGGCTACACCTTC. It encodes CASSYSRDSLFYGYTF.